The 32 T cell receptor beta chains listed next were all sequenced from one sample in a study of shared clonotypes between healthy human individuals. In the naive CD8 group, cells lacked CD45RO and were positively selected for CCR7, so terminally differentiated effector memory CD45RA+ cells were left out. Assay: immunoSEQ multiplex PCR; the TCRdb copy retains only in-frame clones and omits some. The sample records around 1.9 million clones, 93% being singletons. The sample consisted of naive CD8+ T cells from PBMCs. The source is a man between 18 and 35 years old in good health. Some clones in this sample may be carry-over from other donors' samples.

This chain uses TRBV7-9 with TRBJ2-1; D is perhaps TRBD1 or TRBD2 (6 bases each). Germline V gives CDR1 SEHNR, CDR2 FQNEAQ (reference sequence). The V end was cut by 5 bases, the J end by 6 bases, with 8 bases between. The CDR3 extends over 12 amino acids. The CDR3 here is CASSPGANEQFF. CDR3 DNA sequence: TGTGCCAGCAGCCCGGGGGCCAATGAGCAGTTCTTC.

The chain recombines TRBV6-1 with TRBJ1-3; D ambiguous. This CDR3 has 16 residues. Germline V gene lookup returns CDR1 MNHNS and CDR2 SASEGT. V dropped 2 bases and J dropped 0 bases, with 11 bases sitting between them. The CDR3 DNA reads as TGTGCCAGCAGTGAACTCTCTTGGACCTCTGGAAACACCATATATTTT. Translated: CASSELSWTSGNTIYF.

V usage is TRBV28 and J usage is TRBJ2-5; 7 bases map to TRBD2. Germline trimming cut 3 bases from V and 5 bases from J; bases unmatched to any gene: 6. CDR3 length: 14 amino acids. CDR1 and CDR2 from the germline V gene are MDHEN and SYDVKM. The CDR3 reads CASSFFLGGETQYF. The CDR3 bases are TGTGCCAGCAGTTTCTTTCTGGGGGGGGAGACCCAGTACTTC.

The chain links TRBV5-1 to TRBJ1-1; TRBD1 matches 8 bases. This CDR3 has 15 amino acids. Germline loops: CDR1 SGHRS, CDR2 YFSETQ. Trimming cost V 4 bases and J 4 bases; bases outside gene matches: 9. Here the CDR3 DNA reads TGCGCCAGCAGCATGCCCCTAGACAGGGGCACTGAAGCTTTCTTT. Its protein product is CASSMPLDRGTEAFF. Together with reference TRBV5-1 and TRBJ1-1, the CDR3 gives the full variable domain: KAGVTQTPRYLIKTRGQQVTLSCSPISGHRSVSWYQQTPGQGLQFLFEYFSETQRNKGNFPGRFSGRQFSNSRSEMNVSTLELGDSALYLCASSMPLDRGTEAFFGQGTRLTVV.

The chain uses TRBV28 and TRBJ1-5, with 7 bases aligning to TRBD1. V shed 6 bases and J 2 bases; nucleotides not matched to a gene: 10. The CDR3 totals 16 residues. Germline-derived CDR1 and CDR2 are MDHEN and SYDVKM. CDR3 loop: CASSPRGGARNQPQHF. DNA for the CDR3: TGTGCCAGCAGCCCTCGAGGGGGCGCGCGCAATCAGCCCCAGCATTTT.

The chain joins TRBV9 to TRBJ2-5; D remains ambiguous. Trimming shortened V by 0 bases and J by 7 bases, and 10 bases separated the two germline ends. The germline gives CDR1 SGDLS, CDR2 YYNGEE. The CDR3 sequence is 13 residues long. In DNA, the CDR3 is TGTGCCAGCAGCGTAGGGGGTAAAGGGACCCAGTACTTC. It encodes CASSVGGKGTQYF.

The V gene is TRBV9, the J gene TRBJ2-6; D could derive from TRBD1 or TRBD2 (6 bases each). The CDR3 is made up of 14 amino acids. Trimming left V 6 bases short and J 4 bases short, with 11 bases between. Germline-derived CDR1 and CDR2 are SGDLS and YYNGEE. CDR3 bases: TGTGCCAGCACCACGGGGGCCGGGGCCAACGTCCTGACTTTC. As protein: CASTTGAGANVLTF. Full variable domain (rest looked up from reference TRBV9 and TRBJ2-6): DSGVTQTPKHLITATGQRVTLRCSPRSGDLSVYWYQQSLDQGLQFLIQYYNGEERAKGNILERFSAQQFPDLHSELNLSSLELGDSALYFCASTTGAGANVLTFGAGSRLTVL.

This clone occurred once. The chain links TRBV5-6 to TRBJ2-2, with D unclear. CDR3 length equals 12 residues. CDR1 and CDR2 (germline): SGHDT, YYEEEE. Deletions cut 4 bases from V and 6 bases from J, with 7 bases between. The CDR3 here is CASSPLPGELFF. In DNA form, the CDR3 reads TGTGCCAGCAGCCCGCTACCCGGGGAGCTGTTTTTT. The variable domain in full, completed from reference TRBV5-6 and TRBJ2-2, reads DAGVTQSPTHLIKTRGQQVTLRCSPKSGHDTVSWYQQALGQGPQFIFQYYEEEERQRGNFPDRFSGHQFPNYSSELNVNALLLGDSALYLCASSPLPGELFFGEGSRLTVL.

This clone was counted only a few times. The V gene is TRBV11-2, the J gene TRBJ1-2; 7 bases are a match to TRBD1. The CDR3 totals 13 residues. The V gene end was trimmed by 2 bases and the J gene end by 6 bases; junction bases not matched to a gene: 3. Germline V gene sequence: CDR1 SGHAT, CDR2 FQNNGV. The CDR3 here is CASSLTGTDGYTF. The CDR3 DNA sequence: TGTGCCAGCAGCTTAACCGGGACAGATGGCTACACCTTC.

The V gene is TRBV7-9, the J gene TRBJ2-2; D ambiguous. V was cut by 5 bases and J by 7 bases, with 8 bases left in between. This CDR3 spans 12 amino acids. Germline-derived CDR1 and CDR2 are SEHNR and FQNEAQ (reference sequence). The CDR3 sequence: CASSTPGGELFF. For the CDR3, the DNA is TGTGCCAGCAGCACCCCCGGCGGGGAGCTGTTTTTT.

V and J are TRBV27 and TRBJ2-2; a possible D gene is TRBD1 (5 bases). Trimming removed 6 bases from V and 3 bases from J, with 17 bases in between. There are 16 residues in the CDR3. Germline-derived CDR1 and CDR2 are MNHEY and SMNVEV (reference sequence). The DNA for the CDR3 is TGTGCCAGCAGCTTAGAGTCCCTCAGGGACACCGGGGAGCTGTTTTTT. Encoded protein: CASSLESLRDTGELFF.

The chain has TRBV7-3 and TRBJ1-4; D is unresolved. The V gene lost 5 bases and the J gene lost 8 bases, with 12 bases spanning the gap. The CDR3 loop spans 13 amino acids. The germline CDR1 and CDR2 sequences are SGHTA and FQGTGA. The CDR3 loop is CASSPKPGEKLFF. CDR3 bases: TGTGCCAGCAGCCCTAAGCCGGGCGAAAAACTGTTTTTT.

V and J are TRBV27 and TRBJ2-5; 8 bases are a match to TRBD1. There are 14 residues in the CDR3. V shed 6 bases and J 7 bases; nucleotides not matched to a gene: 10. Germline CDR1 reads MNHEY; CDR2 reads SMNVEV (reference sequence). CDR3 DNA sequence: TGTGCCAGCAGAGATTACACAGGGGGAGCGACCCAGTACTTC. Protein sequence: CASRDYTGGATQYF.

This clone occurred a few times. The J gene is TRBJ2-1, the V gene TRBV14; D is uncertain. Germline CDR1 reads SGHDN; CDR2 reads FVKESK. The CDR3 has 15 amino acids. V gave up 3 bases and J gave up 0 bases, with 9 bases separating them. This chain's CDR3 is CASSHGPSSYNEQFF. DNA of the CDR3: TGTGCCAGCAGCCACGGTCCTAGCTCCTACAATGAGCAGTTCTTC.

A word on this clone: This specimen includes other DNA sequences encoding the same CDR3. This chain uses TRBV6-5 with TRBJ1-1, with 7 bases aligning to TRBD1. The junction had 0 bases not matched to a gene; V was cut back by 6 bases and J by 5 bases. This CDR3 contains 11 residues. Germline V CDR1 and CDR2: MNHEY, SVGAGI. CDR3 loop: CASRQGTEAFF. The CDR3 nucleotides read TGTGCCAGCAGACAGGGGACTGAAGCTTTCTTT.

The chain is built from TRBV19 and TRBJ2-3, with a weak D call TRBD1 (6 bases). Per germline, CDR1 LNHDA and CDR2 SQIVND (reference sequence). The CDR3 is 15 amino acids. The ends were cut back, 5 bases at V and 2 bases at J, with 14 bases in the middle. CDR3 bases: TGTGCCAGTAGTGCTCCGGGACAAAACACAGATACGCAGTATTTT. Translated, it gives CASSAPGQNTDTQYF.

The chain couples TRBV13 to TRBJ2-7; D gene unclear. The V and J ends lost 5 bases and 2 bases respectively, with 13 bases between them. CDR3 length equals 14 residues. Germline values: CDR1 PRHDT, CDR2 FYEKMQ (reference sequence). Here the CDR3 DNA reads TGTGCCAGCAGCCTAAGAGGTAGCACCTACGAGCAGTACTTC. This translates into CASSLRGSTYEQYF.

The CDR3 sequence is CASSPMEAAYEQYF. DNA for the CDR3: TGTGCCAGCAGCCCAATGGAAGCGGCCTACGAGCAGTACTTC. This chain links TRBV7-2 with TRBJ2-7; weak D call: TRBD2 (5 bases). Deletions cut 5 bases from V and 2 bases from J, with 13 bases between. The CDR3 loop spans 14 amino acids. Germline CDR1 and CDR2: SGHTA and FQGNSA. Full variable domain (rest looked up from reference TRBV7-2 and TRBJ2-7): GAGVSQSPSNKVTEKGKDVELRCDPISGHTALYWYRQSLGQGLEFLIYFQGNSAPDKSGLPSDRFSAERTGGSVSTLTIQRTQQEDSAVYLCASSPMEAAYEQYFGPGTRLTVT.

This clone was counted once. This chain joins TRBV6-1 and TRBJ1-5, with 12 bases matching TRBD1. In germline, CDR1 is MNHNS, CDR2 SASEGT. The V and J ends lost 3 bases and 6 bases, in that order; junction bases with no gene match: 12. There are 18 residues in the CDR3. For the CDR3, the DNA is TGTGCCAGCAGTGAGAGGGACAGGGGGCGAACCTCGTTTCAGCCCCAGCATTTT. It translates to CASSERDRGRTSFQPQHF.

The V call is TRBV29-1, the J call TRBJ2-1, with 11 bases matching TRBD2. Losses at the gene ends were 7 bases for V and 7 bases for J; bases not matched to a gene: 9. The germline gives CDR1 SQVTM, CDR2 ANQGSEA. The CDR3 is 14 residues long. The CDR3, as DNA: TGCAGCGGTGTGACTAGCGGGACTTGGAATGAGCAGTTCTTC. Translation gives CSGVTSGTWNEQFF.

The chain joins TRBV15 to TRBJ2-5, with 7 nucleotides matching TRBD2. Trimming took 7 bases from V and 1 from J; bases not matched to a gene: 12. Germline CDR1 reads LNHNV; CDR2 reads YYDKDF (reference sequence). The CDR3 is made up of 16 amino acids. This CDR3 reads CATTERRGSSQETQYF. The CDR3 DNA sequence: TGTGCCACCACCGAACGGCGGGGGTCCTCCCAAGAGACCCAGTACTTC.

This clone was counted a few times. CDR3 in DNA: TGCAGCGCCTCGGAGGCAGGAAATCAGCCCCAGCATTTT. Translating gives CSASEAGNQPQHF. The chain couples TRBV29-1 to TRBJ1-5, with D uncertain. Germline loops: CDR1 SQVTM, CDR2 ANQGSEA. The CDR3 has 13 amino acids. Trimming stripped 7 bases from V and 4 bases from J, with 14 bases between.

This clone was observed once. This chain links TRBV7-9 with TRBJ2-5, with D perhaps matching TRBD2 (6 bases). The J call may be mistaken, given a closer DNA end match to TRBJ2-7. CDR1 is SEHNR, CDR2 FQNEAQ, per germline (reference sequence). The CDR3 has 13 amino acids. The CDR3 is CASSSPGAYEQYF. The CDR3 DNA sequence: TGTGCCAGCAGCTCCCCGGGGGCCTACGAGCAGTACTTC.

This clone was counted a single time. V is TRBV4-3 and J is TRBJ2-2; 15 bases fit TRBD2. Germline values: CDR1 LGHNA, CDR2 YSLEER. V dropped 6 bases and J dropped 2; count of bases not matched to a gene: 4. This CDR3 is built from 17 residues. CDR3 protein: CASSQGLAGGNTGELFF. For the CDR3, the DNA is TGCGCCAGCAGTCAGGGACTAGCGGGAGGAAACACCGGGGAGCTGTTTTTT.

The chain joins TRBV7-2 to TRBJ2-2, with TRBD1 as a possible D gene (6 bases). The CDR3 has 17 residues. Germline V gene lookup returns CDR1 SGHTA and CDR2 FQGNSA. V gave up 5 bases and J gave up 4 bases, with 20 bases separating them. The CDR3 DNA is TGTGCCAGCAGCCGCGTACCAGGGGCCCCAGCCACCGGGGAGCTGTTTTTT. It specifies CASSRVPGAPATGELFF. The full variable domain, in which reference TRBV7-2 and TRBJ2-2 provide the parts outside the CDR3, is GAGVSQSPSNKVTEKGKDVELRCDPISGHTALYWYRQSLGQGLEFLIYFQGNSAPDKSGLPSDRFSAERTGGSVSTLTIQRTQQEDSAVYLCASSRVPGAPATGELFFGEGSRLTVL.

The chain is built from TRBV15 and TRBJ2-2; the D is unclear. The CDR3 contains 13 residues. The V end was cut by 5 bases, the J end by 4 bases, with 8 bases between. Germline lookup yields CDR1 LNHNV and CDR2 YYDKDF (reference sequence). The chain's CDR3 is CATSRTTTGELFF. In DNA form, the CDR3 reads TGTGCCACCAGCCGGACGACCACCGGGGAGCTGTTTTTT.

V gene TRBV19 combines with J gene TRBJ2-1; tentatively, D is TRBD1 (5 bases). This CDR3 contains 15 residues. The germline CDR1 and CDR2 sequences are LNHDA and SQIVND (reference sequence). V gave up 3 bases and J gave up 6 bases, with 15 bases separating them. CDR3 coding DNA: TGTGCCAGTAGTATTGGGGCCAACGTATTCAATGAGCAGTTCTTC. It encodes CASSIGANVFNEQFF.

The chain has TRBV2 and TRBJ2-5, with 10 bases aligning to TRBD2. The J segment lost 1 base and the V segment lost 4 bases, leaving 3 bases of the junction unmatched. Germline lookup yields CDR1 SNHLY and CDR2 FYNNEI. The CDR3 loop spans 15 amino acids. The DNA for the CDR3 is TGTGCCAGCAGTGGGACTAGCGGATCCCAAGAGACCCAGTACTTC. It translates to CASSGTSGSQETQYF. Using reference TRBV2 and TRBJ2-5 for the parts outside the CDR3, the full variable domain is EPEVTQTPSHQVTQMGQEVILRCVPISNHLYFYWYRQILGQKVEFLVSFYNNEISEKSEIFDDQFSVERPDGSNFTLKIRSTKLEDSAMYFCASSGTSGSQETQYFGPGTRLLVL.

The chain has TRBV4-3 and TRBJ2-1, with 10 bases fitting TRBD1. The germline gives CDR1 LGHNA, CDR2 YSLEER. With V trimmed by 5 bases and J by 7 bases, 8 bases remained unmatched. This CDR3 has 15 amino acids. CDR3 DNA sequence: TGCGCCAGCAGCGGAGGGACAGGGGTGTGGAATGAGCAGTTCTTC. This gives the protein CASSGGTGVWNEQFF.

The genes are TRBV19 and TRBJ1-2; tentatively, D is TRBD1 (5 bases). With 5 bases removed from V and 4 bases from J, the gap between germline ends came to 14 bases. The CDR3 is 14 amino acids. CDR1 is LNHDA, CDR2 SQIVND, per germline (reference sequence). The CDR3 DNA is TGTGCCAGTAGTTGGGCAGGGTCGGGCTATGGCTACACCTTC. Translation gives CASSWAGSGYGYTF.

The DNA for the CDR3 is TGTGCCAGCAGCTTGGCGGGCTACGCAGAAGAGTTTAACACTGAAGCTTTCTTT. Protein product: CASSLAGYAEEFNTEAFF. J is TRBJ1-1 and V is TRBV5-8; D gene unclear. The CDR3 contains 18 residues. V lost 0 bases to trimming and J lost 2 bases, with 20 bases between them. Germline V lookup: CDR1 SGHTS, CDR2 YDEGEE.

This chain joins TRBV27 and TRBJ1-5; 8 positions match TRBD1. The CDR3 runs to 17 residues. Germline V CDR1 and CDR2: MNHEY, SMNVEV (reference sequence). Trimming cost V 1 base and J 5 bases; bases outside gene matches: 10. Here the CDR3 DNA reads TGTGCCAGCAGTTTATACCCCGGGGCAGGGGGCGATCAGCCCCAGCATTTT. The encoded protein is CASSLYPGAGGDQPQHF.